Below are 5 T cell receptor beta chains sequenced from a single sample in a study of T cell repertoires in cytomegalovirus infection. MiXCR, applied by TCRdb to the reads, yields one record per CDR3 protein. Found here are over 120,000 distinct CDR3 sequences, 32% of them singletons; the top ten hold about 50%. Their antigens are not known. Here the sequenced sample was CD8+ T cells from cultured PBMCs, taken from culture after CMV antigen stimulation. These receptor sequences come from a human donor in good health (CMV status not recorded). Some clones in this sample may be carry-over from other donors' samples.

J is TRBJ2-3 and V is TRBV7-2; TRBD2 agrees at 11 bases. J lost 6 bases, V lost 5 bases, and 7 bases had no gene match. This CDR3 is 15 amino acids long. Germline CDR1 reads SGHTA; CDR2 reads FQGNSA. The CDR3 loop is CASSIIAGGPDTQYF. The CDR3 nucleotides read TGTGCCAGCAGCATTATAGCGGGGGGGCCCGATACGCAGTATTTT.

The V call is TRBV2, the J call TRBJ1-2; 9 bases agree with TRBD1. The CDR3 totals 14 residues. Germline V lookup: CDR1 SNHLY, CDR2 FYNNEI. The ends lost 6 bases at V and 3 bases at J; junction bases unmatched: 5. CDR3: CASRGTGTYYGYTF. CDR3 bases: TGTGCCAGCAGGGGGACAGGGACCTACTATGGCTACACCTTC.

This clonotype was detected a few times. The J gene is TRBJ2-1, the V gene TRBV7-6; 9 bases are a match to TRBD1. Per germline, CDR1 SGHVS and CDR2 FNYEAQ. The V segment lost 2 bases and the J segment 4 bases; nucleotides outside the gene matches: 3. The CDR3 length is 15 residues. In DNA, the CDR3 is TGTGCCAGCAGCTTACCCGGGACAGGGTACAATGAGCAGTTCTTC. Translation gives CASSLPGTGYNEQFF. Using reference TRBV7-6 and TRBJ2-1 for the parts outside the CDR3, the full variable domain is GAGVSQSPRYKVTKRGQDVALRCDPISGHVSLYWYRQALGQGPEFLTYFNYEAQQDKSGLPNDRFSAERPEGSISTLTIQRTEQRDSAMYRCASSLPGTGYNEQFFGPGTRLTVL.

This clonotype was counted between two and nine times. The CDR3 nucleotides are TGTGCCTGGAAGGGTTGGGGGGGGGGACTGGACACAGATACGCAGTATTTT. It yields the protein CAWKGWGGGLDTDTQYF. The chain couples TRBV30 to TRBJ2-3, with TRBD2 matching 7 bases. The germline V gene has CDR1 GTSNPN and CDR2 SVGIG (reference sequence). The junction had 15 bases not matched to a gene; V was cut back by 4 bases and J by 2 bases. This CDR3 is 17 amino acids long.

CDR3 sequence: CASSPLAGGAYEQYF. CDR3 DNA sequence: TGTGCCAGCAGCCCACTAGCGGGGGGTGCCTACGAGCAGTACTTC. The V gene is TRBV7-6, the J gene TRBJ2-7; 12 bases are a match to TRBD2. Germline-derived CDR1 and CDR2 are SGHVS and FNYEAQ. This CDR3 spans 15 amino acids. Germline trimming cut 5 bases from V and 2 bases from J; bases unmatched to any gene: 4.